This T cell receptor beta chain originates from a study of blood T cells in healthy people across ages. General study findings and limits: The study found more naive CD4+ cells and higher diversity in long-lived than aged donors.

Per sample, extraction of total RNA gave at least 6 micrograms in every case. The length of the CDR3 is 13 residues. Per the germline V gene, CDR1 is SGHNT and CDR2 is YYREEE (reference sequence). Trimming cost V 7 bases and J 5 bases, with 16 bases left between them. As regards this clonotype: What it binds is not known.

It was with a sample-barcoded 5' primer and a J-beta primer mix that a second PCR of roughly 7 to 12 cycles was run. TCRdb reprocessed the 5' RACE reads with MiXCR, giving one entry per CDR3 protein. There are 380,000 or so distinct CDR3 sequences in the sample; 52% occur only once, and 51% lies in the top ten. The J gene is TRBJ2-7, the V gene TRBV5-4; the D is unclear. The receptor comes from a man in his fifties or sixties in good health. Sequences were obtained from blood. DNA of the CDR3: TGTGCCAGCCAATCCCACTCAAGCGACGAGCAGTACTTC. Amino acid sequence: CASQSHSSDEQYF.